This T cell receptor beta chain stems from a study of identical twins. General observations from the study: Sequences that were out-of-frame, alpha and twin-shared displayed an excess of low generation probability.

MiXCR was run by TCRdb on the 5' RACE reads, yielding one entry per CDR3 protein. The sample comprises nearly 250,000 distinct CDR3 sequences, roughly 7% of which are singletons, and 3.5% to 4% rests with the top ten. At least ten counts were recorded for this clonotype. What it recognizes is unknown. This CDR3 spans 14 amino acids. V shed 7 bases and J 8 bases; nucleotides not matched to a gene: 6. Germline lookup yields CDR1 KGHDR and CDR2 SFDVKD. These data were also reused for a study on yellow fever vaccine responses in identical twins.

The sequence came from a woman aged 18-29 years in good health. The V call is TRBV24-1, the J call TRBJ1-4; 10 nucleotides align to TRBD1. Sequencing used memory (CD45RO+) T cells sorted from blood. CDR3 DNA sequence: TGTGCCACCAGCCAGACAGGGGGCGAGGAAAAACTGTTTTTT. Translating it yields CATSQTGGEEKLFF.